The T cell receptor beta chain under discussion was sequenced for a study of cytomegalovirus exposure and HLA in healthy donors. The study, taken as a whole, reports: Clonal expansion, a later analysis showed, was greater in HLA-associated TCR beta chains than in equally common others.

V dropped 3 bases and J dropped 3; count of bases not matched to a gene: 10. The CDR3 is made up of 16 amino acids. The V gene's germline CDR1 is WNHNN and CDR2 SYGVQD (reference sequence). Points on this clone: Its specificity is unknown.

Primers for the PCR totalled 60 Vbeta and 13 Jbeta. Assay: immunoSEQ multiplex PCR; the TCRdb copy retains only in-frame clones and omits some. The sample holds 170,000 or so clones, around 80% seen once. Sample: PBMCs. The source of this sequence is a man aged 45-60 years in good health and CMV-seropositive. V is TRBV10-1 and J is TRBJ2-7, with 8 bases identical to TRBD1. This chain's CDR3 is CASSDPRGLGHYEQYF. In nucleotides, the CDR3 is TGCGCCAGCAGTGACCCCAGGGGGCTAGGCCACTACGAGCAGTACTTC.